The clone carrying this T cell receptor (beta chain) was seen a few times. What it binds is not known. The entry originates in a study of long-term antiretroviral therapy in people with HIV. V lost 0 bases, J lost 4 bases, and 12 bases lay in between. This CDR3 has 15 amino acids. Per the germline V gene, CDR1 is SGHAT and CDR2 is FQNNGV. Running of the v3.0 immunoSEQ assay took place at survey level. Profiling relied on immunoSEQ multiplex PCR, and the TCRdb table lists in-frame clones only, not all of them. The table has 10,000 to 13,000 clones, approximately 80% seen once. At least one PBMC sample before ART and at least two after were required. Study-wide findings and caveats: Clonotypes expanded prior to ART showed repertoire dominance at all sampled time points.

This clonotype originated in a man aged 35-49 years with HIV. The starting material was unsorted PBMCs, obtained 1.2 years after starting antiretroviral therapy. The genes are TRBV11-2 and TRBJ1-2, with D tentatively TRBD1 (5 bases). The CDR3 DNA is TGTGCCAGCAGCTTAGAACCCAGGGTCGTCTATGGCTACACCTTC. Amino acids: CASSLEPRVVYGYTF. The full variable domain, completed using reference TRBV11-2 and TRBJ1-2, is EAGVAQSPRYKIIEKRQSVAFWCNPISGHATLYWYQQILGQGPKLLIQFQNNGVVDDSQLPKDRFSAERLKGVDSTLKIQPAKLEDSAVYLCASSLEPRVVYGYTFGSGTRLTVV.